This T cell receptor beta chain was retrieved from a study of radiation and T cells in renal cell carcinoma. The overall study: Nephrectomy followed 15 Gy stereotactic body radiation by 4 weeks.

Documented time point: blood 2 weeks post-SBRT. Specified treatment: 15 Gy SBRT to primary tumor, nephrectomy 4 weeks later. The repertoire was sequenced with immunoSEQ multiplex PCR; TCRdb's copy has only in-frame clones and lacks some. Here the sample spans tens of thousands of clones, roughly 80% being singletons. This TCR was recovered from a man aged 55 to 70 with renal cell carcinoma. Sequenced material: blood, taken from a patient whose treatment included radiotherapy and nephrectomy.

The CDR3 coding sequence is TGTGCCAGCAGTTACTCGAGGAAGTCCGGGGAGCTGTTTTTT. This encodes CASSYSRKSGELFF. The chain has TRBV6-5 and TRBJ2-2, with D uncertain. Trimming left V 0 bases short and J 6 bases short, with 8 bases between. Germline loops: CDR1 MNHEY, CDR2 SVGAGI. This CDR3 comprises 14 residues.